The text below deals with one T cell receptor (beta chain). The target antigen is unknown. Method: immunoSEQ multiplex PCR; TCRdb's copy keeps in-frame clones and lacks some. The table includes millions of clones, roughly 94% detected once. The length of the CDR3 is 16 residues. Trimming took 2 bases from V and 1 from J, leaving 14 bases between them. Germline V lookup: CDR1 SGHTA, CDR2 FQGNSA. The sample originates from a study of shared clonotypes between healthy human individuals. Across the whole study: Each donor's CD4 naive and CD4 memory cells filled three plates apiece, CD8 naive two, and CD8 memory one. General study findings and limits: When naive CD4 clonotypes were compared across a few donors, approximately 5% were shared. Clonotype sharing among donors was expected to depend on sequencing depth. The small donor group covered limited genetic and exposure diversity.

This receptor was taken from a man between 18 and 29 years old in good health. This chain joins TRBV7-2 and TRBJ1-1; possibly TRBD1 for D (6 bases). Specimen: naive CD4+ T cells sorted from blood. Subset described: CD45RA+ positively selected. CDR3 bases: TGTGCCAGCAGCTTACAAGGGGGTGTCGGGAACACTGAAGCTTTCTTT. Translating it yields CASSLQGGVGNTEAFF.